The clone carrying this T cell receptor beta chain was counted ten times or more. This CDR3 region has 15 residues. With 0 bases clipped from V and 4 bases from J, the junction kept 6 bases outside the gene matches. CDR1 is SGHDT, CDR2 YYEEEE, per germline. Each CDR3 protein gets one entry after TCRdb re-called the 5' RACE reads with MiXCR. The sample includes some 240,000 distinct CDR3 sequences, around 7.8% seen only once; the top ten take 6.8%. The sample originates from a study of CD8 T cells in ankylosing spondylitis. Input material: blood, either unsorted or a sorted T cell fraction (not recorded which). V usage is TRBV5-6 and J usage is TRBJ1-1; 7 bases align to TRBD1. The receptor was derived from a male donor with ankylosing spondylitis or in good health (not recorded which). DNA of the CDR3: TGTGCCAGCAGCTTGGGGCCAGGGGGAGGCACTGAAGCTTTCTTT. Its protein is CASSLGPGGGTEAFF.